The T cell receptor (beta chain) under discussion was sequenced for a study of blood T cell repertoires in COVID-19. From germline, CDR1 is LGHDT and CDR2 YNNKEL (reference sequence). The CDR3 extends over 13 amino acids. V shed 4 bases and J shed 4 bases, with 10 bases lying between them. Study processing details: Reference gene primer amplification gave estimated nucleated cell counts. The data were produced by immunoSEQ multiplex PCR, yet TCRdb's version contains in-frame clones alone and is incomplete. That table gives V, J and clone size, and the DNA gave D and trimming. The repertoire has 200,000 to 250,000 clones, about 87% of them found once; the top ten carry approximately 2.4%.

The sample taken for sequencing was peripheral blood. This sequence originates from a man aged 25 to 45 with COVID-19, enrolled during active disease. The V gene is TRBV3-1 (or the pseudogene TRBV3-2), the J gene TRBJ1-1; D remains ambiguous. CDR3 in amino acids: CASSPRLSTEAFF. The CDR3 coding sequence is TGTGCCAGCAGCCCCCGTCTGAGCACTGAAGCTTTCTTT.